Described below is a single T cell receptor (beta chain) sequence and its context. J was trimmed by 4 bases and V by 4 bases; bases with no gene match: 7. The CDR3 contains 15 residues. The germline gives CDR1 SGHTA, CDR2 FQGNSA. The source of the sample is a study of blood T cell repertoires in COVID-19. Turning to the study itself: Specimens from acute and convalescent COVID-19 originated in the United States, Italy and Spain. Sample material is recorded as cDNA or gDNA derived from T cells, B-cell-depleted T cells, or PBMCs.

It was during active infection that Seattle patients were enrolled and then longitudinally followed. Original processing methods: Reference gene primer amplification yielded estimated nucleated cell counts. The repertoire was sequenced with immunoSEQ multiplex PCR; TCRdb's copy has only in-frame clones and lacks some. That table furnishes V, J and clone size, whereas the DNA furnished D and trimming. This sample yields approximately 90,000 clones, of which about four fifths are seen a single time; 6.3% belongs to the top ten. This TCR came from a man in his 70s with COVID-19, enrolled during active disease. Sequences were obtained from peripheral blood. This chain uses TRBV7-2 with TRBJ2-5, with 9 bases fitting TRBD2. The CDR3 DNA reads TGTGCCAGCAGCTCATTTAATAGCGGGAGAGAGACCCAGTACTTC. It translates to CASSSFNSGRETQYF.